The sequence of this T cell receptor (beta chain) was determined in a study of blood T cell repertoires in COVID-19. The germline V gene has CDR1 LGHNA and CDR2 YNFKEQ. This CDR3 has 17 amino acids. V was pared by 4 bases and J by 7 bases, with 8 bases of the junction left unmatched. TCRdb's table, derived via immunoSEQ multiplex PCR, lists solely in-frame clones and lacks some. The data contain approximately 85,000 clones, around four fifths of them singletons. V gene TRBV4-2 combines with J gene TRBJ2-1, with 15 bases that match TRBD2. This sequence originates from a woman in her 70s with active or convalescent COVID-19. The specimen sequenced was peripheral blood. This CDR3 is CASSPLGTSGGLNEQFF. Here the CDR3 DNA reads TGTGCCAGCAGCCCCCTCGGGACTAGCGGGGGGCTGAATGAGCAGTTCTTC.